The 19 T cell receptor beta chains below were found in one sample sequenced in a study of T cells after posttransplantation cyclophosphamide. Measured with immunoSEQ multiplex PCR; TCRdb has only the in-frame clones, and not every one. This sample carries approximately 35,000 clones, none of them present only once. Sample: PBMCs. The receptors derive from a girl between 10 and 17 years old in good health, CMV-negative, and a related stem cell transplant donor.

This clone has just a few counts. The chain carries TRBV30 and TRBJ2-3; D is perhaps TRBD2 (5 bases). The CDR3 spans 15 residues. V lost 3 bases and J lost 1, with 14 bases in between. CDR1 and CDR2 (germline): GTSNPN, SVGIG (reference sequence). The CDR3 nucleotides read TGTGCCTGGAGCCTGGGCGGACTTCGCACAGATACGCAGTATTTT. Translation: CAWSLGGLRTDTQYF.

This clone came up many times. The V and J genes are TRBV6-5 and TRBJ1-4; D not resolved. Germline-derived CDR1 and CDR2 are MNHEY and SVGAGI. Trimming stripped 4 bases from V and 7 bases from J, with 19 bases between. The CDR3 extends over 16 amino acids. DNA for the CDR3: TGTGCCAGCAGTTCCTTTTCATCTGGGGAGTTTGAAAAACTGTTTTTT. This gives the protein CASSSFSSGEFEKLFF.

This clone has at least ten counts. CDR3 nucleotides: TGTGCCACCCTCCCCGGTATAATGAACACTGAAGCTTTCTTT. Its protein product is CATLPGIMNTEAFF. The chain joins TRBV7-2 to TRBJ1-1; D gene ambiguous. Trimming removed 10 bases from V and 0 bases from J, with 15 bases in between. CDR1 is SGHTA, CDR2 FQGNSA, per germline. This CDR3 has 14 amino acids.

This clone was seen ten or more times. The germline gene is not matched at one end of the junction; a read error may be the cause. This chain connects TRBV5-1 to TRBJ2-1, with 12 positions matching TRBD2. The CDR3 has 15 amino acids. Germline loops: CDR1 SGHRS, CDR2 YFSETQ. The CDR3 here is CASSLTSGGPTRMVF. Written as DNA, the CDR3 is TGCGCCAGCAGCTTGACTAGCGGGGGGCCTACTAGGATGGTCTTC. Using reference TRBV5-1 and TRBJ2-1 for the parts outside the CDR3, the full variable domain is KAGVTQTPRYLIKTRGQQVTLSCSPISGHRSVSWYQQTPGQGLQFLFEYFSETQRNKGNFPGRFSGRQFSNSRSEMNVSTLELGDSALYLCASSLTSGGPTRMVFGPGTRLTVL.

V gene TRBV5-1 combines with J gene TRBJ2-5, with a tentative D call TRBD2 (7 bases). The length of the CDR3 is 16 residues. V lost 4 bases, J lost 5 bases, and 21 bases lay in between. Germline-derived CDR1 and CDR2 are SGHRS and YFSETQ. In DNA, the CDR3 is TGCGCCAGCAGCATACTTTTCCGGGGGGCCGGGGAGACCCAGTACTTC. This sequence encodes CASSILFRGAGETQYF.

The chain is built from TRBV6-1 and TRBJ2-1, with D hard to call. The CDR3 is made up of 12 amino acids. Looked up from germline, CDR1 is MNHNS and CDR2 is SASEGT. V was pared by 8 bases and J by 3 bases, with 8 bases between. CDR3 in amino acids: CASGQIYNEQFF. The CDR3 coding sequence is TGTGCCAGCGGGCAGATCTACAATGAGCAGTTCTTC.

The table lists this clone with a few counts. V is TRBV25-1 and J is TRBJ2-3; 8 bases align to TRBD2. The CDR3 loop spans 12 amino acids. The V and J ends lost 7 bases and 7 bases, in that order; junction bases with no gene match: 4. The germline V gene has CDR1 MGHDK and CDR2 SYGVNS. The CDR3 sequence is CASTLSGNTQYF. The CDR3 nucleotides are TGTGCCAGCACTCTTAGCGGGAATACGCAGTATTTT.

There are many counts of this clone. The gene calls are TRBV30 and TRBJ2-7; 7 nucleotides agree with TRBD1. The V gene end was trimmed by 6 bases and the J gene end by 4 bases; junction bases not matched to a gene: 6. Germline V CDR1 and CDR2: GTSNPN, SVGIG (reference sequence). The CDR3 totals 12 residues. CDR3 sequence: CACAQGQYEQYF. The DNA for the CDR3 is TGTGCCTGCGCCCAGGGACAGTACGAGCAGTACTTC. Looking up the rest from reference TRBV30 and TRBJ2-7 gives the full variable domain: SQTIHQWPATLVQPVGSPLSLECTVEGTSNPNLYWYRQAAGRGLQLLFYSVGIGQISSEVPQNLSASRPQDRQFILSSKKLLLSDSGFYLCACAQGQYEQYFGPGTRLTVT.

This clone was observed at least ten times. The rearrangement uses TRBV6-5 and TRBJ1-1; D not certain. In germline, CDR1 is MNHEY, CDR2 SVGAGI. Deletions cut 2 bases from V and 4 bases from J, with 14 bases between. CDR3 size: 15 residues. The CDR3 DNA follows: TGTGCCAGCAGTTACGGGTCCCGGGGAGGCACTGAAGCTTTCTTT. Amino acid sequence: CASSYGSRGGTEAFF.

The rearrangement uses TRBV5-1 and TRBJ1-1; D is unclear. This CDR3 contains 14 residues. In germline, CDR1 is SGHRS, CDR2 YFSETQ. V lost 5 bases to trimming and J lost 2 bases, with 13 bases between them. In DNA form, the CDR3 reads TGCGCCAGCAGGTTCCGGGAGCCTAACACTGAAGCTTTCTTT. Translation gives CASRFREPNTEAFF. Together with reference TRBV5-1 and TRBJ1-1, the CDR3 gives the full variable domain: KAGVTQTPRYLIKTRGQQVTLSCSPISGHRSVSWYQQTPGQGLQFLFEYFSETQRNKGNFPGRFSGRQFSNSRSEMNVSTLELGDSALYLCASRFREPNTEAFFGQGTRLTVV.

This clone was recorded a few times. The chain is built from TRBV21-1 and TRBJ2-5; TRBD1 was called by the table and not checked on the DNA. TRBV21-1 is marked as a pseudogene. The CDR3 loop spans 14 amino acids. The CDR3 protein is CASSKEGGQETQYF. CDR3 coding DNA: TGTGCCAGCAGCAAGGAAGGGGGACAAGAGACCCAGTACTTC.

V gene TRBV21-1 combines with J gene TRBJ1-5; the table names TRBD1, a call not compared with the DNA. TRBV21-1 counts as a pseudogene. The CDR3 extends over 17 amino acids. For the CDR3, the DNA is TGTGCCAGCAGCAACTTAAAATCCCAGGGGAGCAATCAGCCCCAGCATTTT. As protein: CASSNLKSQGSNQPQHF.

Many counts were recorded for this clone. This chain connects TRBV11-1 to TRBJ1-1; D is possibly TRBD1 (5 bases). V gave up 5 bases and J gave up 2 bases, with 15 bases separating them. Germline CDR1 reads SGHAT; CDR2 reads FQDESV (reference sequence). The CDR3 sequence is 15 residues long. CDR3 in amino acids: CASSPRAHHNTEAFF. The CDR3 nucleotides are TGTGCCAGCAGCCCCAGGGCCCATCATAACACTGAAGCTTTCTTT.

In this sample, this clone turned up many times. The chain links TRBV11-2 to TRBJ2-5, with a weak D call TRBD2 (6 bases). The CDR3 totals 18 residues. The V and J ends lost 5 bases and 5 bases respectively, with 27 bases between them. Per the germline V gene, CDR1 is SGHAT and CDR2 is FQNNGV. For the CDR3, the DNA is TGTGCCAGCAGCCCCCTTTCGATAGCGGCTTACTCATGGGAGACCCAGTACTTC. It yields the protein CASSPLSIAAYSWETQYF.

There are many counts of this clone. The gene calls are TRBV5-1 and TRBJ2-7, with 9 bases that match TRBD1. The CDR3 sequence is 15 residues long. V was clipped by 4 bases and J by 5 bases; unmatched bases: 10. In germline, CDR1 is SGHRS, CDR2 YFSETQ. CDR3 in amino acids: CASSTWDRESDEQYF. The CDR3 nucleotides read TGCGCCAGCAGCACCTGGGACAGGGAATCGGACGAGCAGTACTTC.

In its sample, this clone was seen many times. V usage is TRBV28 and J usage is TRBJ2-2, with TRBD2 matching 7 bases. The trim removed 5 bases at V and 1 base at J, leaving 4 bases unmatched. The V gene's germline CDR1 is MDHEN and CDR2 SYDVKM. This CDR3 spans 15 amino acids. As DNA, the CDR3 is TGTGCCAGCAGTCGCCTAGCGGAGAACACCGGGGAGCTGTTTTTT. This translates into CASSRLAENTGELFF.

This clone was found many times. The V call is TRBV19, the J call TRBJ1-5; TRBD1 agrees at 8 bases. The V segment lost 1 base and the J segment 7 bases; nucleotides outside the gene matches: 9. This CDR3 has 16 amino acids. From germline, CDR1 is LNHDA and CDR2 SQIVND (reference sequence). The CDR3 sequence is CASSIVSQGAGQPQHF. CDR3 DNA sequence: TGTGCCAGTAGTATAGTAAGCCAGGGGGCAGGACAGCCCCAGCATTTT.

This clone turned up a few times. The V and J genes are TRBV27 and TRBJ2-5; weak D call: TRBD1 (5 bases). Trimming removed 0 bases from V and 7 bases from J, with 15 bases in between. Looked up from germline, CDR1 is MNHEY and CDR2 is SMNVEV (reference sequence). This CDR3 region has 15 residues. The CDR3 DNA sequence: TGTGCCAGCAGTTTATCCAGGGCCCGTTGGGGGACCCAGTACTTC. Translated, it gives CASSLSRARWGTQYF.

This clone was recorded a few times. J is TRBJ2-1 and V is TRBV15; D is possibly TRBD2 (6 bases). Germline V gene data show CDR1 as LNHNV and CDR2 as YYDKDF (reference sequence). CDR3 length: 17 amino acids. Trimming stripped 1 base from V and 3 bases from J, with 16 bases between. CDR3 sequence (DNA): TGTGCCACCAGCAGAGTCATCCAGCGGAGGGGCTACAATGAGCAGTTCTTC. Its protein product is CATSRVIQRRGYNEQFF.